The clone carrying this TCR beta chain has at least ten counts. The sample comes from a study of blood T cell repertoires in COVID-19. Using immunoSEQ multiplex PCR, the repertoire was profiled, and TCRdb retains in-frame clones only, with some absent. Of fewer than 250,000 clones detected, around 83% appear once; the ten largest clones hold roughly 3.1%. The study recruited exposed participants who had met a COVID-19 case within 2 weeks before entry. This CDR3 is built from 15 residues. Trimming took 4 bases from V and 8 from J; bases not matched to a gene: 9. Germline lookup yields CDR1 SNHLY and CDR2 FYNNEI.

V is TRBV2 and J is TRBJ1-3; 9 bases are a match to TRBD1. This clonotype originated in a woman in her thirties who had been exposed to COVID-19. The sample consisted of PBMCs or T cells enriched from blood (not recorded which). The CDR3 protein is CASSAGTGIGHTIYF. In DNA form, the CDR3 reads TGTGCCAGCAGTGCGGGGACAGGGATTGGGCACACCATATATTTT.